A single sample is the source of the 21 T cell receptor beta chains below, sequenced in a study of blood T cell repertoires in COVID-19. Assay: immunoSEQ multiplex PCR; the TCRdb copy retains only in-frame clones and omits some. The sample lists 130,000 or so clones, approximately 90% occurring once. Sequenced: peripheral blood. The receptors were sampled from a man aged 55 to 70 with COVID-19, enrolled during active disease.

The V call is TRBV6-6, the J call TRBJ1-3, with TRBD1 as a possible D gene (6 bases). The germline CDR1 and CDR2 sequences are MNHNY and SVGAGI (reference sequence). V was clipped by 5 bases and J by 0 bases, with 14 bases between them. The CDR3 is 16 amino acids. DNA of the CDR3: TGTGCCAGCAGTCCTGACAGGCATGTCTCTGGAAACACCATATATTTT. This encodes CASSPDRHVSGNTIYF.

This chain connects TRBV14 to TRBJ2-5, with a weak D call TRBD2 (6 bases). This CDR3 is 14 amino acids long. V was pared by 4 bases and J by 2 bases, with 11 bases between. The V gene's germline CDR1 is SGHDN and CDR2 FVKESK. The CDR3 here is CASSLAGTQETQYF. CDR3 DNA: TGTGCCAGCAGCCTAGCCGGGACTCAAGAGACCCAGTACTTC.

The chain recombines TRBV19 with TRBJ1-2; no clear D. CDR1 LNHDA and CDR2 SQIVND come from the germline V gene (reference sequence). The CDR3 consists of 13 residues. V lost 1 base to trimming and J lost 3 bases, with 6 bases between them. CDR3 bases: TGTGCCAGTAGTATAGCCGGAGACTATGGCTACACCTTC. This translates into CASSIAGDYGYTF.

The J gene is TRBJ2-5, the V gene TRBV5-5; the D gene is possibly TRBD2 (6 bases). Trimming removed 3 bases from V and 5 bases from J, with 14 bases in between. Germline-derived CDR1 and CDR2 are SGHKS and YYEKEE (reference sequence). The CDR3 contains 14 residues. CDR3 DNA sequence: TGTGCCAGCAGCTCCTGGCGGGGCTCGGAGACCCAGTACTTC. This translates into CASSSWRGSETQYF. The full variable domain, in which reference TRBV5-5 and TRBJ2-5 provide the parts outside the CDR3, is DAGVTQSPTHLIKTRGQQVTLRCSPISGHKSVSWYQQVLGQGPQFIFQYYEKEERGRGNFPDRFSARQFPNYSSELNVNALLLGDSALYLCASSSWRGSETQYFGPGTRLLVL.

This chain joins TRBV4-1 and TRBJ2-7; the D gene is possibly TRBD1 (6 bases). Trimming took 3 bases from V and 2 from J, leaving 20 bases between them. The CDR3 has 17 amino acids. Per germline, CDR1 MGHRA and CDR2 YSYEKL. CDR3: CASSHPSPGTITYEQYF. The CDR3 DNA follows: TGCGCCAGCAGCCACCCTTCACCCGGGACAATTACCTACGAGCAGTACTTC.

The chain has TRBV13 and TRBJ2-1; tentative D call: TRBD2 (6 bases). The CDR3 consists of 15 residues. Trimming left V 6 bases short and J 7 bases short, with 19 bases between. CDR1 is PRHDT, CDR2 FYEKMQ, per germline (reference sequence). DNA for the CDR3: TGTGCCAGCAGTCCGCCACGGGGCGGGGTAAATGAGCAGTTCTTC. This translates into CASSPPRGGVNEQFF.

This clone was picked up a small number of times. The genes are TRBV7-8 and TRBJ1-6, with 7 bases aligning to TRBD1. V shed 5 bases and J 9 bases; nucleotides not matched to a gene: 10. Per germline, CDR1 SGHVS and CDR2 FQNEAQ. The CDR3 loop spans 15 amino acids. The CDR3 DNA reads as TGTGCCAGCAGCCGGAGACAGGGAACAGGTTCACCCCTCCACTTT. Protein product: CASSRRQGTGSPLHF.

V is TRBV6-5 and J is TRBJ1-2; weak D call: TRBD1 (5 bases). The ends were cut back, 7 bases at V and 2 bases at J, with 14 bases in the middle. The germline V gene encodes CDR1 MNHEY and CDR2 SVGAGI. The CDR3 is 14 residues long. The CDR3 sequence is CASIDQGLNYGYTF. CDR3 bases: TGTGCCAGCATCGACCAGGGTCTAAACTATGGCTACACCTTC.

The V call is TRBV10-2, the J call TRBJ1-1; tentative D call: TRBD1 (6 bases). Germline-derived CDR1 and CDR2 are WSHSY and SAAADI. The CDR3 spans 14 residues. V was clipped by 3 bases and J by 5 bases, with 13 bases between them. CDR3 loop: CASSDGGGRTEAFF. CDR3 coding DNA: TGCGCCAGCAGTGACGGGGGGGGGCGGACTGAAGCTTTCTTT.

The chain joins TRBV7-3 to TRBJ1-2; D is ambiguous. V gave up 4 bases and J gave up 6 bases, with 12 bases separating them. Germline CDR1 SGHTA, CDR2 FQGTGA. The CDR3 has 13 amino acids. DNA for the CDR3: TGTGCCAGCAGCTCCCTCGGGGAGGATGGCTACACCTTC. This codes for CASSSLGEDGYTF.

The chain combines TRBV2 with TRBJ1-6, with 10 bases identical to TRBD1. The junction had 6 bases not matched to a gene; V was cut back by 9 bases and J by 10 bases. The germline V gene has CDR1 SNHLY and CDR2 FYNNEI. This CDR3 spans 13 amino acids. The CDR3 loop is CASRGQGGSPLHF. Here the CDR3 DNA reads TGTGCCAGTAGAGGACAGGGGGGATCACCCCTCCACTTT.

This chain's CDR3 is CASSPPGDGYEQYF. The CDR3 nucleotides are TGTGCCAGCTCACCACCAGGGGATGGCTACGAGCAGTACTTC. The V gene is TRBV18, the J gene TRBJ2-7; maybe TRBD1 (5 bases). The germline V gene encodes CDR1 KGHSH and CDR2 LQKENI. V was trimmed by 0 bases and J by 3 bases, leaving 9 bases between them. The CDR3 consists of 14 residues.

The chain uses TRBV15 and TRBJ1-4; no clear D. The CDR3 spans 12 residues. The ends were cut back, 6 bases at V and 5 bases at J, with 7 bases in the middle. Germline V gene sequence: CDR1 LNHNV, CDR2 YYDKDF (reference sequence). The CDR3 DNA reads TGTGCCACCAGGACGGGGAATGAAAAACTGTTTTTT. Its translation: CATRTGNEKLFF.

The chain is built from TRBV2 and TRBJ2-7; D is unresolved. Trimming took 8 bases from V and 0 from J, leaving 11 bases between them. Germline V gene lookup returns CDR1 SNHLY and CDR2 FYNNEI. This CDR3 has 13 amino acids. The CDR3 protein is CASAGSSSYEQYF. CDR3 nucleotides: TGTGCCAGCGCCGGGTCCAGCTCCTACGAGCAGTACTTC.

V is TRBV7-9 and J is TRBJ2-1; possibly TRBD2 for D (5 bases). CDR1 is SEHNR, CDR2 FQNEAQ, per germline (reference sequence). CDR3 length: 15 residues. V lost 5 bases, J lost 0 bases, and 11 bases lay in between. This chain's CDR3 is CASSRGAFSYNEQFF. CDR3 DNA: TGTGCCAGCAGCCGGGGTGCCTTCTCCTACAATGAGCAGTTCTTC. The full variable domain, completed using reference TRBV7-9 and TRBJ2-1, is DTGVSQNPRHKITKRGQNVTFRCDPISEHNRLYWYRQTLGQGPEFLTYFQNEAQLEKSRLLSDRFSAERPKGSFSTLEIQRTEQGDSAMYLCASSRGAFSYNEQFFGPGTRLTVL.

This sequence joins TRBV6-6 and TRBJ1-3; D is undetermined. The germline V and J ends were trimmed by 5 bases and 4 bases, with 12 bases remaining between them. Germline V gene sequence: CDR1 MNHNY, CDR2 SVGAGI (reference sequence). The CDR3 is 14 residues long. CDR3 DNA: TGTGCCAGCAGTCTCACAGTGAGAGGAAACACCATATATTTT. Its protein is CASSLTVRGNTIYF.

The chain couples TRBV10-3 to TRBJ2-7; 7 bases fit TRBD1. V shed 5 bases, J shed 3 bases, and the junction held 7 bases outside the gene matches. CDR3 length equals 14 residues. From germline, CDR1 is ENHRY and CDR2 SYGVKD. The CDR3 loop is CAISSDRAGYEQYF. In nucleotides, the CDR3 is TGTGCCATCAGTTCAGACAGGGCGGGCTACGAGCAGTACTTC.

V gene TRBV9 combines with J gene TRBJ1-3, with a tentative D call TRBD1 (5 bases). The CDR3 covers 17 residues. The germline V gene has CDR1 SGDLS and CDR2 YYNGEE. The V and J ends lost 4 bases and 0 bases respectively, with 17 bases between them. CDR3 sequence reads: CASSTAPGLSSGNTIYF. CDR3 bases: TGTGCCAGCAGCACAGCTCCGGGACTTTCCTCTGGAAACACCATATATTTT.

In DNA form, the CDR3 reads TGTGCCAGCAGTTTTAGACAGCAAATAACTGAAGCTTTCTTT. Translated: CASSFRQQITEAFF. V gene TRBV27 combines with J gene TRBJ1-1, with D possibly TRBD1 on 5 matching bases. CDR3 size: 14 residues. Germline lookup yields CDR1 MNHEY and CDR2 SMNVEV (reference sequence). The germline V and J ends were trimmed by 3 bases and 5 bases, with 13 bases remaining between them.

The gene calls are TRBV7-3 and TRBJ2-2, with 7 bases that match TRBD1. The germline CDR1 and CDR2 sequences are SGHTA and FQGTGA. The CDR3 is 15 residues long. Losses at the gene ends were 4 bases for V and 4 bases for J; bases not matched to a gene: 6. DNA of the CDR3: TGTGCCAGCAGCTCTAGACAGGGACGCACCGGGGAGCTGTTTTTT. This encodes CASSSRQGRTGELFF.

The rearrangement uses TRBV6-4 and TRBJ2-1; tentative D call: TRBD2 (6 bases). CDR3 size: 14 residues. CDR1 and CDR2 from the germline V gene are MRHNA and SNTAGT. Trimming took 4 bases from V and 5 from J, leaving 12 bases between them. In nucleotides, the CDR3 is TGTGCCAGCAGTGTGGGGGGAGAAAACAATGAGCAGTTCTTC. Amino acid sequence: CASSVGGENNEQFF.